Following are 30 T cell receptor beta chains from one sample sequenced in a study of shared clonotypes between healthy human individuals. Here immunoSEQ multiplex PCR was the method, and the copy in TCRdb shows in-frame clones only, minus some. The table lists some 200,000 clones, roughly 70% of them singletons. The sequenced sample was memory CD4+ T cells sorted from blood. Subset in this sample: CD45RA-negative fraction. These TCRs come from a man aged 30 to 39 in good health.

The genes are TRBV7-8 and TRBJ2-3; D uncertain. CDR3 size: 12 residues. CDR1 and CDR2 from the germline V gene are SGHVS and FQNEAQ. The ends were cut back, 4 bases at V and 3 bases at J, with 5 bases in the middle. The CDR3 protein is CASSYRTDTQYF. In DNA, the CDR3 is TGTGCCAGCAGCTACCGGACAGATACGCAGTATTTT.

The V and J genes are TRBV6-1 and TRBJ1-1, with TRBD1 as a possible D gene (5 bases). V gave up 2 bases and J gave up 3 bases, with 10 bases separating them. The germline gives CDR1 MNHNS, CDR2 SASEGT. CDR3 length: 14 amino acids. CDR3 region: CASSERGADTEAFF. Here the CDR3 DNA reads TGTGCCAGCAGTGAAAGAGGGGCCGACACTGAAGCTTTCTTT.

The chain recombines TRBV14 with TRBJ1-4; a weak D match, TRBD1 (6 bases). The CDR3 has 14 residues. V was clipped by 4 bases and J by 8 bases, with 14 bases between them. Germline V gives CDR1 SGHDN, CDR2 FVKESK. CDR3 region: CASSRQGRKEKLFF. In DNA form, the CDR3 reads TGTGCCAGCAGCCGCCAGGGGAGAAAAGAAAAACTGTTTTTT.

The CDR3 loop reads CASSPDRGNTGELFF. CDR3 DNA: TGCGCCAGCAGCCCAGACAGGGGGAACACCGGGGAGCTGTTTTTT. The chain couples TRBV5-1 to TRBJ2-2; 8 bases align to TRBD1. The CDR3 sequence is 15 residues long. The germline gives CDR1 SGHRS, CDR2 YFSETQ. The V gene end was trimmed by 4 bases and the J gene end by 1 base; junction bases not matched to a gene: 3.

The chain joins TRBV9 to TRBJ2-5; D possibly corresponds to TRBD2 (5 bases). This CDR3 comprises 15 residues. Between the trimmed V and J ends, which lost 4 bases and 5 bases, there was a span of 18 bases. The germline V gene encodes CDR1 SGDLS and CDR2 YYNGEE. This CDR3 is CASSTSDLTGETQYF. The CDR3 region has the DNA TGTGCCAGCAGCACCTCGGACTTAACCGGGGAGACCCAGTACTTC.

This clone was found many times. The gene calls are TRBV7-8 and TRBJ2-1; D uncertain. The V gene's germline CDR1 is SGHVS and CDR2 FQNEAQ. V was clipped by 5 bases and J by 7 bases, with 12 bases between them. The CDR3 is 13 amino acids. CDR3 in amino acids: CASSPLAKNEQFF. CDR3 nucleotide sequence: TGTGCCAGCAGCCCCCTGGCAAAGAATGAGCAGTTCTTC.

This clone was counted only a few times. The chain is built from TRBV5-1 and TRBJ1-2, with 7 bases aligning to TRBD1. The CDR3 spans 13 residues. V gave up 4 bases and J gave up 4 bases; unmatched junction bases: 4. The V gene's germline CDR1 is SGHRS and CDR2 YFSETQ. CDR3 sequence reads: CASSDRVGYGYTF. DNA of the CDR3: TGCGCCAGCAGCGACAGGGTCGGCTATGGCTACACCTTC.

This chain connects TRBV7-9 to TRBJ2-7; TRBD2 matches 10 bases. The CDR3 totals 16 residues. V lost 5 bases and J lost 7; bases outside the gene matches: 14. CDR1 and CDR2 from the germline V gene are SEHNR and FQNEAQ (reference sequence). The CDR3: CASSTGGSGRRREQYF. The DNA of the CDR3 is TGTGCCAGCAGCACAGGGGGTAGCGGGAGGCGACGGGAGCAGTACTTC.

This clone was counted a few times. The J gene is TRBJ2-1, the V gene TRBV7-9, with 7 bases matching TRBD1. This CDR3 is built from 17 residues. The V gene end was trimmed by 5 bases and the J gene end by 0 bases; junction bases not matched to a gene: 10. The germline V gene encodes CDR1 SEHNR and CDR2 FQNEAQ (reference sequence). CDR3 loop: CASSPKTGTPSYNEQFF. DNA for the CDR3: TGTGCCAGCAGCCCTAAGACAGGGACACCCTCCTACAATGAGCAGTTCTTC.

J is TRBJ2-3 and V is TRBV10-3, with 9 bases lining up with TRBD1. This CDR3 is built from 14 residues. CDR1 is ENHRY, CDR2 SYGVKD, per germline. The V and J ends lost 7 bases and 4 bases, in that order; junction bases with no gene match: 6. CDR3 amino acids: CAITPGQGSDTQYF. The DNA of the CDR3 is TGTGCCATCACCCCGGGACAGGGATCAGATACGCAGTATTTT.

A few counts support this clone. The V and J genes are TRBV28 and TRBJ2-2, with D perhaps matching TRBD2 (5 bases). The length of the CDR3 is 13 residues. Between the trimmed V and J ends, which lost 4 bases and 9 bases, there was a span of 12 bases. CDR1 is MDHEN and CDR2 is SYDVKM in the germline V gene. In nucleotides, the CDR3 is TGTGCCAGCAGTTCCCCCGGGGAAAGGGAGCTGTTTTTT. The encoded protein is CASSSPGERELFF. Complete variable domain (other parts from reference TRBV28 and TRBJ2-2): DVKVTQSSRYLVKRTGEKVFLECVQDMDHENMFWYRQDPGLGLRLIYFSYDVKMKEKGDIPEGYSVSREKKERFSLILESASTNQTSMYLCASSSPGERELFFGEGSRLTVL.

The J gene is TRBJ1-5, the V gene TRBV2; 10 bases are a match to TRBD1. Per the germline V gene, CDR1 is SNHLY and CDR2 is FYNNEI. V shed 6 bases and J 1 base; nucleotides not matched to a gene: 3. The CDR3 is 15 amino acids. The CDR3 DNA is TGTGCCAGCAGCCGGGACAGGGGAAGCAATCAGCCCCAGCATTTT. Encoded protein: CASSRDRGSNQPQHF.

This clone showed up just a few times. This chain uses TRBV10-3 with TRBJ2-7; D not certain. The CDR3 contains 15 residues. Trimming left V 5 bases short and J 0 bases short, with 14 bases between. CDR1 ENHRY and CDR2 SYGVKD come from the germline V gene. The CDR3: CAISPRTESSYEQYF. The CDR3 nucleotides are TGTGCCATCAGTCCCCGGACGGAAAGCTCCTACGAGCAGTACTTC.

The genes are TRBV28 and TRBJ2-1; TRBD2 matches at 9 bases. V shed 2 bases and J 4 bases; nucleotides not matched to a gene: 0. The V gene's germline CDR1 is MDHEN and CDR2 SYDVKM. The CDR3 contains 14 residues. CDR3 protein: CASSLAGGYNEQFF. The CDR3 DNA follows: TGTGCCAGCAGTTTAGCGGGAGGGTACAATGAGCAGTTCTTC.

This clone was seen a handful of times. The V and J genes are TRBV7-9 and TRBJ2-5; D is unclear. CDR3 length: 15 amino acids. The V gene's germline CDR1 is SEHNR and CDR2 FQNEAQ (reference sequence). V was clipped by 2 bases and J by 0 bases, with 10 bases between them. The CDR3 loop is CASSLRTEYQETQYF. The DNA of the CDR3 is TGTGCCAGCAGCTTAAGAACGGAGTACCAAGAGACCCAGTACTTC.

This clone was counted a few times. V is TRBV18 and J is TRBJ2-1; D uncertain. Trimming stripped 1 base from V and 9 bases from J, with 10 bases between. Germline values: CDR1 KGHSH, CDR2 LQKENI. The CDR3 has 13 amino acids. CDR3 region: CASSPQGSSEQFF. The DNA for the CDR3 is TGTGCCAGCTCACCACAGGGCTCCAGTGAGCAGTTCTTC.

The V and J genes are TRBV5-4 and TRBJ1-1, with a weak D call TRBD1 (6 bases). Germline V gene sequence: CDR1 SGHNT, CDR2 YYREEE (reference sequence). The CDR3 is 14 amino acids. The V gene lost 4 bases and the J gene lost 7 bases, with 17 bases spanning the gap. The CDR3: CASSNGTTRIEAFF. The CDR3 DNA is TGTGCCAGCAGCAACGGGACAACAAGGATTGAAGCTTTCTTT. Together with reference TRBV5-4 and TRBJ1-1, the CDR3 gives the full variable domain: ETGVTQSPTHLIKTRGQQVTLRCSSQSGHNTVSWYQQALGQGPQFIFQYYREEENGRGNFPPRFSGLQFPNYSSELNVNALELDDSALYLCASSNGTTRIEAFFGQGTRLTVV.

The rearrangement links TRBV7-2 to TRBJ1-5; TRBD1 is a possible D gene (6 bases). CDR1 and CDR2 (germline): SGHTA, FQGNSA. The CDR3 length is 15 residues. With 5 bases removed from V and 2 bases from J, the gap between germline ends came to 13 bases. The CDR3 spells CASSLTKGGNQPQHF. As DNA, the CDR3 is TGTGCCAGCAGCCTTACCAAGGGGGGCAATCAGCCCCAGCATTTT. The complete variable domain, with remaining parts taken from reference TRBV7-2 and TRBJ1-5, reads GAGVSQSPSNKVTEKGKDVELRCDPISGHTALYWYRQSLGQGLEFLIYFQGNSAPDKSGLPSDRFSAERTGGSVSTLTIQRTQQEDSAVYLCASSLTKGGNQPQHFGDGTRLSIL.

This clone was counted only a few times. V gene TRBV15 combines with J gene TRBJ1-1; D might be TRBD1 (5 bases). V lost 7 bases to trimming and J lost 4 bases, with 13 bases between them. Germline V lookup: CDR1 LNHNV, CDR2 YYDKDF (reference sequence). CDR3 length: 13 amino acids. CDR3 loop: CATTNRGLTEAFF. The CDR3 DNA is TGTGCCACCACAAACCGGGGCCTCACTGAAGCTTTCTTT.

In DNA form, the CDR3 reads TGTGCCAGCAGCTCGCCCTTTAGGGGCGAGCAGTACTTC. This gives the protein CASSSPFRGEQYF. The genes are TRBV7-2 and TRBJ2-7; weak D call: TRBD1 (5 bases). The CDR3 is 13 residues long. Trimming removed 4 bases at V and 6 bases at J, with 13 bases between. In germline, CDR1 is SGHTA, CDR2 FQGNSA.

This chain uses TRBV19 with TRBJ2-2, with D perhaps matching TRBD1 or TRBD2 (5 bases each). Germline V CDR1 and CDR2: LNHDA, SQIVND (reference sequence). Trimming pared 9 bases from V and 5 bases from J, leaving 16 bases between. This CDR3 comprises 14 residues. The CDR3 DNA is TGTGCCAGCTCACGTGGGGGTTGGACCGGGGAGCTGTTTTTT. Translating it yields CASSRGGWTGELFF.

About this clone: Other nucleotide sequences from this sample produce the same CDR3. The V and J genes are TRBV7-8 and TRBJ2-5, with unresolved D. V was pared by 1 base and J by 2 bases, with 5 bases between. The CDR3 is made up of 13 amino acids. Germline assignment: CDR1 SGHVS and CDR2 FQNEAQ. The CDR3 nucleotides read TGTGCCAGCAGCTTAGACAAGCAAGAGACCCAGTACTTC. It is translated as CASSLDKQETQYF.

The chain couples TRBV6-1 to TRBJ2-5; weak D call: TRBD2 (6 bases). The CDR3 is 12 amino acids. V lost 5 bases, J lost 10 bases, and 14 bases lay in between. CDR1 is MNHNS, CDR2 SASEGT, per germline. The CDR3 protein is CASSSPMGGQYF. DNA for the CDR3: TGTGCCAGCAGTTCGCCCATGGGGGGCCAGTACTTC.

CDR3 bases: TGTGCCAGCAGCCAAGGCCAGGGTTTCACACGCGAGCAGTACTTC. This codes for CASSQGQGFTREQYF. The chain carries TRBV14 and TRBJ2-7; TRBD1 is a possible D gene (5 bases). This CDR3 has 15 residues. The V gene lost 1 base and the J gene lost 6 bases, with 16 bases spanning the gap. The germline CDR1 and CDR2 sequences are SGHDN and FVKESK.

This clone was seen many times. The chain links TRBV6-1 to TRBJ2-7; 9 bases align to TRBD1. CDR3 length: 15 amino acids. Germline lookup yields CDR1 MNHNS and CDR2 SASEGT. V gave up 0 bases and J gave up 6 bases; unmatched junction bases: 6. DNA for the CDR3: TGTGCCAGCAGTGAAGCGGGACAGGGAAGGGGCGAGCAGTACTTC. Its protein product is CASSEAGQGRGEQYF.

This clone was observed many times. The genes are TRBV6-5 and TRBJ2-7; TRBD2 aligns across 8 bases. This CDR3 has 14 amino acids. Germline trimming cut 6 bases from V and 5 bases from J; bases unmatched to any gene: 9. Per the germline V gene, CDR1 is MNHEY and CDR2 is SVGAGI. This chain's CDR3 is CASSPGLESHEQYF. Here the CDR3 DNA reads TGTGCCAGCAGCCCGGGACTAGAGAGCCACGAGCAGTACTTC.

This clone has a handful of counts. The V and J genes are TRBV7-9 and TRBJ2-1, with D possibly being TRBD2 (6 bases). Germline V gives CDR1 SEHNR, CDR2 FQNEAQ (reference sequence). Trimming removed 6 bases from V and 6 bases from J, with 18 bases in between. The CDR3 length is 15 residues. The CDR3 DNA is TGTGCCAGCAGTCCCAGGGCGCTAGCGAGCAATGAGCAGTTCTTC. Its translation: CASSPRALASNEQFF.

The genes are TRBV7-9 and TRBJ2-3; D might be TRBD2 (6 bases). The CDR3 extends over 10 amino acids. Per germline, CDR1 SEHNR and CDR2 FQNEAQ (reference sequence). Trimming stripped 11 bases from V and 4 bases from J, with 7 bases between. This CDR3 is CAWRADTQYF. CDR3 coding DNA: TGTGCCTGGAGGGCAGATACGCAGTATTTT.

For the CDR3, the DNA is TGTGCCAGCAAAGCGGGAGTAACCGGGGAGCTGTTTTTT. Amino acid sequence: CASKAGVTGELFF. V usage is TRBV6-6 and J usage is TRBJ2-2, with TRBD2 matching 8 bases. Germline V gene data show CDR1 as MNHNY and CDR2 as SVGAGI (reference sequence). J gave up 5 bases and V 7 bases, and 3 bases lay outside the gene matches. This CDR3 spans 13 amino acids.

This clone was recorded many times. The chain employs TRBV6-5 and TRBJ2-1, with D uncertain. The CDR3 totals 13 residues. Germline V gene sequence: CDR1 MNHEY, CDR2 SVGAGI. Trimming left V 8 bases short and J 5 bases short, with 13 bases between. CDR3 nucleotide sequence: TGTGCCAGCCGTTTAAAGTGGGACAATGAGCAGTTCTTC. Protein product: CASRLKWDNEQFF.